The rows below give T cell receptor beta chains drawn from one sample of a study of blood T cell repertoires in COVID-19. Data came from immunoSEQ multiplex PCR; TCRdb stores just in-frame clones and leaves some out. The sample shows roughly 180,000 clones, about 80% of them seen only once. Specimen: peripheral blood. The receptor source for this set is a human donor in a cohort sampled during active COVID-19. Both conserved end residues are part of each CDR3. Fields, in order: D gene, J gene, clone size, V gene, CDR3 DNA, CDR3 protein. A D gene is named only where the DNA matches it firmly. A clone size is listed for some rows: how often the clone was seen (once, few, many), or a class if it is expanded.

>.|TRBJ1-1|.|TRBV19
TGTGCCAGTAGTATTGAGGGGAACACTGAAGCTTTCTTT
CASSIEGNTEAFF
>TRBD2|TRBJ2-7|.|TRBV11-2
TGTGCCAGCAGCTTGATCAGCGGGGGCCTCTACGAGCAGTACTTC
CASSLISGGLYEQYF
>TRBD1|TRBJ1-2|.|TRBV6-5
TGTGCCAGCAGACTATTCGGGACAGAAACCTATGGCTACACCTTC
CASRLFGTETYGYTF
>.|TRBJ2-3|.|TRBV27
TGTGCCAGCAGTTTATCAAGGGGGACATTCACTAGCACAGATACGCAGTATTTT
CASSLSRGTFTSTDTQYF
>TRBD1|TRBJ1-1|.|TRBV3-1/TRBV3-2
TGTGCCAGCAGTCTTGGGACAGGGGGCGCGAGGGCTGAAGCTTTCTTT
CASSLGTGGARAEAFF
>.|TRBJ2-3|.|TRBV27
TGTGCCAGCAGGAGCCGCACAGATACGCAGTATTTT
CASRSRTDTQYF
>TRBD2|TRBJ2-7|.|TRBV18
TGTGCCAGCTCACCACGGCTAGCGGATTACGAGCAGTACTTC
CASSPRLADYEQYF
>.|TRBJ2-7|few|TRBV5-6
TGTGCCAGCAACATACTAAGGGGGGGCGAGCAGTACTTC
CASNILRGGEQYF
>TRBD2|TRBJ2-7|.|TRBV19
TGTGCCAGTAGCCCTGGTAGGCTAGCGGGGGGCTCCTACGAGCAGTACTTC
CASSPGRLAGGSYEQYF
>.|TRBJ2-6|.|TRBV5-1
TGCGCCAGCAGCGCCCCTTGGGCATATCAAAGGCCGAACTCTGGGGCCAACGTCCTGACTTTC
CASSAPWAYQRPNSGANVLTF
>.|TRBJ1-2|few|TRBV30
TGTGCCTGCCAGGCCCGCGGGGGGCCCCTCTATGGCTACACCTTC
CACQARGGPLYGYTF
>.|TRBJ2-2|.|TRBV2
TGTGCCAGCAAGGACACCAACACCGGGGAGCTGTTTTTT
CASKDTNTGELFF
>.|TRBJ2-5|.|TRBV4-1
TGCGCCAGCAGCCGATCCGATTCCGGGATCCTAGGGGAGACCCAGTACTTC
CASSRSDSGILGETQYF
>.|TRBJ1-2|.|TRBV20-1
TGCAGTGCTAGTGAACAGGACAGCTATGGCTACACCTTC
CSASEQDSYGYTF
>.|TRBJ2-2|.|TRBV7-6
TGTGCCAGCAGCTTTGCAGGGGCAGCCGGGGAGCTGTTTTTT
CASSFAGAAGELFF
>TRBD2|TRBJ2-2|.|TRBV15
TGTGCCACCAGCAGAGATCTCCTAGCGGGGAGCACCGGGGAGCTGTTTTTT
CATSRDLLAGSTGELFF
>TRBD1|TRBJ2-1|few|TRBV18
TGTGCCAGCTCACGCCGGGACAGATTAAGCCCCTTCTTC
CASSRRDRLSPFF
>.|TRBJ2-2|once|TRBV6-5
TGTGCCAGCAGATACCAGGGTGGGCGCCTCACCGGGGAGCTGTTTTTT
CASRYQGGRLTGELFF
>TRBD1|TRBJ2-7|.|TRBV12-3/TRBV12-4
TGTGCCAGCAGTAACAAACAGGGGCGGGAGCAGTACTTC
CASSNKQGREQYF
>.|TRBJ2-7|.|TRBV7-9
TGTGCCAGCAGCCAGGGGAGGGTGGGCGTATTCTCTCCGGAGCAGTACTTC
CASSQGRVGVFSPEQYF
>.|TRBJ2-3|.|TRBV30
TGTGCCTGGAGCAACACAGATACGCAGTATTTT
CAWSNTDTQYF
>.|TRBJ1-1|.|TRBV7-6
TGTGCCAGCAGCGGCCAAAAGAACACTGAAGCTTTCTTT
CASSGQKNTEAFF
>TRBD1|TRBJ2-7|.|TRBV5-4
TGTGCCAGCAGCTTGGTTGGGGACAGGAACCACGAGCAGTACTTC
CASSLVGDRNHEQYF
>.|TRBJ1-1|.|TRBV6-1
TGTGCCAGCAGTGAATCGCAACTCGACATAAGGTACACTGAAGCTTTCTTT
CASSESQLDIRYTEAFF
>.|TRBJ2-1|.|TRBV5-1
TGCGCCAGCAGCGCCGACATTCGCAGCTCCTACAATGAGCAGTTCTTC
CASSADIRSSYNEQFF
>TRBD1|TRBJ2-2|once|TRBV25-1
TGTGCCAGCAGTGAATCTGAGACAGGGGTGCCCGGGGAGCTGTTTTTT
CASSESETGVPGELFF
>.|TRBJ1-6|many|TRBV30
TGTGCCTGGACCGAGCCGGGGACAAAGTCTTCACCCCTCCACTTT
CAWTEPGTKSSPLHF
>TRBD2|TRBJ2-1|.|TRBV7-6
TGTGCCAGCAGCTTAGCATGGCGGGGGGCCATGTACAATGAGCAGTTCTTC
CASSLAWRGAMYNEQFF
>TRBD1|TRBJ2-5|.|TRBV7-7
TGTGCCAGCAGCCCGAGGCCGGGACAGGGTCGAGAGACCCAGTACTTC
CASSPRPGQGRETQYF
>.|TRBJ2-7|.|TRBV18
TGTGCCAGCTCATCGTCAACGGGCGAGCAGTACTTC
CASSSSTGEQYF
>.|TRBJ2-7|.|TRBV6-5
TGTGCCAGCAAGCTGGCGGGTGGTTCCTACGAGCAGTACTTC
CASKLAGGSYEQYF
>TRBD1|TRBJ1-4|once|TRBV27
TGTGCCAGCAGTTCCTCAGGGGGGAGAGAAAAACTGTTTTTT
CASSSSGGREKLFF
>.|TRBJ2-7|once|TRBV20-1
TGCAGTGCTAGCAGGGGCTACGAGCAGTACTTC
CSASRGYEQYF
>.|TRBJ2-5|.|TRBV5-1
TGCGCCAGCAGCTCTAGGGGAGGCTTGCAAGAGACCCAGTACTTC
CASSSRGGLQETQYF
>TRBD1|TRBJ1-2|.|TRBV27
TGTGCCAGCAGTCCACGGGACAGGGGAATTAACTATGGCTACACCTTC
CASSPRDRGINYGYTF
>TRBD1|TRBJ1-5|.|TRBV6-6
TGTGCCAGCAGTCAGATAGGGACAGGAGGGCAGCCCCAGCATTTT
CASSQIGTGGQPQHF
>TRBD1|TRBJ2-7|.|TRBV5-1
TGCGCCAGCCAGACAGGGGCAGGAGACGAGCAGTACTTC
CASQTGAGDEQYF
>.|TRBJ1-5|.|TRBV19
TGTGCCAGTAGTGGAGTAGATAGCAATCAGCCCCAGCATTTT
CASSGVDSNQPQHF
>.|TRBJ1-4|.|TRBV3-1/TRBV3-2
TGTGCCAGCAGGACCCGATGGGGGGATGAAAAACTGTTTTTT
CASRTRWGDEKLFF
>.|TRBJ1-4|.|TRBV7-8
TGTGCCAGCAGCTTAGACGGGACTTGGGATGAAAAACTGTTTTTT
CASSLDGTWDEKLFF
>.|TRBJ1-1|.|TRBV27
TGTGCCAGCAGTGGGGGGAGGAGTATGAACACTGAAGCTTTCTTT
CASSGGRSMNTEAFF
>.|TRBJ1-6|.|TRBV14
TGTGCCAGCAGCCAAGAAGCCTCACCCCTCCACTTT
CASSQEASPLHF
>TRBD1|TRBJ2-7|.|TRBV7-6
TGTGCCAGCAGCCCGCGGGACAGGCCCTCCTACGAGCAGTACTTC
CASSPRDRPSYEQYF
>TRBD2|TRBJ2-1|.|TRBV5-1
TGCGCCAGCAGCTTTAGCGGGGGGAGTTACAATGAGCAGTTCTTC
CASSFSGGSYNEQFF
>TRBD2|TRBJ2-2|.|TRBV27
TGTGCCAGCAGTCCCAGCGGGGGGGACTACACCGGGGAGCTGTTTTTT
CASSPSGGDYTGELFF
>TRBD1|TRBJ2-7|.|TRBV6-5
TGTGCCAGCACTGCGATGACAGGGGTCTCCTACGAGCAGTACTTC
CASTAMTGVSYEQYF
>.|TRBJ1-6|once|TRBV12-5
TGTGCTAGTGGTTTGAGTACTGCAGGTTCACCCCTCCACTTT
CASGLSTAGSPLHF
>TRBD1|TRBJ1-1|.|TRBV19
TGTGCCAGTAGTCCTCAGGGGGCCACTGAAGCTTTCTTT
CASSPQGATEAFF
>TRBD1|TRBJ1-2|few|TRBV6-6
TGTGCCAGCAGCACAATCGGACAGGGTTACTATGGCTACACCTTC
CASSTIGQGYYGYTF
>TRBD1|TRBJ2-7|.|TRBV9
TGTGCCAGCAGCGTAGGGGGTCGGACAGGGGACTACGAGCAGTACTTC
CASSVGGRTGDYEQYF
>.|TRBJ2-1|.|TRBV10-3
TGTGCCATCACCGAAGGGAGTGAGCAGTTCTTC
CAITEGSEQFF
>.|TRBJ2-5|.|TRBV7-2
TGTGCCAGCAGCGACTCTGGCGCAGGACTCCAAGAGACCCAGTACTTC
CASSDSGAGLQETQYF
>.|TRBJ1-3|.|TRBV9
TGTGCCAGCAGCGTGACAGCTTACTCTGGAAACACCATATATTTT
CASSVTAYSGNTIYF
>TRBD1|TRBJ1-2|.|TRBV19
TGTGCCAGTAGTATGGGACAGGCGCCTCGAAACTATGGCTACACCTTC
CASSMGQAPRNYGYTF
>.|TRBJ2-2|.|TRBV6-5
TGTGCCAGCAGTTACCCCGGGACCGGGGAGCTGTTTTTT
CASSYPGTGELFF
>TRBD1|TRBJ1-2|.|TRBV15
TGTGCCACCAGCAGAGCCAGGGGGTACTATGGCTACACCTTC
CATSRARGYYGYTF
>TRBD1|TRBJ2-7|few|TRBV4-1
TGCGCCAGCAGCCAAGTGGGACAGCCCTCCTACGAGCAGTACTTC
CASSQVGQPSYEQYF
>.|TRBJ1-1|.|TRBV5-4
TGTGCCAGCAGCTTGGCAGGGGAAGCTTTCTTT
CASSLAGEAFF
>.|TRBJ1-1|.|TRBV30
TGTGCCTGGGCGCGGGATGTTATCACTGAAGCTTTCTTT
CAWARDVITEAFF
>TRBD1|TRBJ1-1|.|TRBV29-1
TGCAGCGTTGCGGCGGACAGGGCCTCCGAAGCTTTCTTT
CSVAADRASEAFF